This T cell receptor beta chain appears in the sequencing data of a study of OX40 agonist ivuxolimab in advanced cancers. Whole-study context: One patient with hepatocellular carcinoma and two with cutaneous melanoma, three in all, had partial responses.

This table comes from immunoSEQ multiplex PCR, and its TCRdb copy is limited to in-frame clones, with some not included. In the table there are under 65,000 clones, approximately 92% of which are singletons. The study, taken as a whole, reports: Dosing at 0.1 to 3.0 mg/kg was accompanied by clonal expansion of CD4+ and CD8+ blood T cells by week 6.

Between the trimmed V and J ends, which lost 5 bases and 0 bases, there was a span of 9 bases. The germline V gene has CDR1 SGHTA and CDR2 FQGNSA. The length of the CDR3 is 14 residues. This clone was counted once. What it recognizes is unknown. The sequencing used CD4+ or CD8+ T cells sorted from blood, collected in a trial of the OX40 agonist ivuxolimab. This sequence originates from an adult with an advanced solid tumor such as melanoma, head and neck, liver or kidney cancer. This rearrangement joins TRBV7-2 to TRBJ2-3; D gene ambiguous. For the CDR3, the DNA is TGTGCCAGCAGCCCGCAGTTTAGCACAGATACGCAGTATTTT. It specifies CASSPQFSTDTQYF.